These T cell receptor beta chains were read from a single sample in a study of blood T cell repertoires in COVID-19. Some clones are missing from TCRdb's copy, which holds only in-frame ones; the method was immunoSEQ multiplex PCR. The table includes 150,000 to 200,000 clones, approximately 85% detected once. Sequences were obtained from peripheral blood. The receptors here all came from a woman aged 60-75 years with acute or convalescent COVID-19. CDR3s include the opening cysteine and the closing phenylalanine or tryptophan. Fields, in order: D gene, clone size, V gene, J gene, CDR3 protein, CDR3 DNA. A D gene is named only where the DNA matches it firmly. Not every row has a clone size; where given, it reads once, few, many or a size class.

d_gene: -; abundance: -; v_gene: TRBV11-2; j_gene: TRBJ1-1; CDR3aa: CASSFQTGNTEAFF; CDR3nt: TGTGCCAGCAGCTTCCAGACAGGGAACACTGAAGCTTTCTTT
d_gene: -; abundance: -; v_gene: TRBV5-1; j_gene: TRBJ1-2; CDR3aa: CASSLEGNYGYTF; CDR3nt: TGCGCCAGCAGCTTGGAGGGGAACTATGGCTACACCTTC
d_gene: TRBD2; abundance: -; v_gene: TRBV14; j_gene: TRBJ2-7; CDR3aa: CASSQMGLGGYEQYF; CDR3nt: TGTGCCAGCAGCCAAATGGGACTGGGGGGGTACGAGCAGTACTTC
d_gene: -; abundance: -; v_gene: TRBV5-1; j_gene: TRBJ2-5; CDR3aa: CASRVGGVGGETQYF; CDR3nt: TGCGCCAGTAGGGTAGGCGGGGTTGGAGGAGAGACCCAGTACTTC
d_gene: -; abundance: -; v_gene: TRBV6-5; j_gene: TRBJ1-3; CDR3aa: CASSWGVGNTIYF; CDR3nt: TGTGCCAGCAGTTGGGGGGTAGGAAACACCATATATTTT
d_gene: -; abundance: -; v_gene: TRBV5-4; j_gene: TRBJ1-2; CDR3aa: CASSLDKTALNGYTF; CDR3nt: TGTGCCAGCAGCTTGGACAAGACAGCATTGAATGGCTACACCTTC
d_gene: -; abundance: once; v_gene: TRBV29-1; j_gene: TRBJ1-2; CDR3aa: CSVHTPRGYTF; CDR3nt: TGCAGCGTCCATACCCCGCGGGGCTACACCTTC
d_gene: TRBD1; abundance: few; v_gene: TRBV7-3; j_gene: TRBJ1-1; CDR3aa: CASSPTSVQGASFF; CDR3nt: TGTGCCAGCAGCCCAACCTCCGTCCAGGGGGCTTCTTTCTTT
d_gene: TRBD1; abundance: few; v_gene: TRBV10-3; j_gene: TRBJ1-5; CDR3aa: CAIAQGANQPQHF; CDR3nt: TGTGCCATAGCACAGGGGGCAAATCAGCCCCAGCATTTT
d_gene: TRBD2; abundance: -; v_gene: TRBV28; j_gene: TRBJ2-3; CDR3aa: CASSTSGRANTQYF; CDR3nt: TGTGCCAGCTCGACTAGCGGGAGGGCAAATACGCAGTATTTT
d_gene: -; abundance: -; v_gene: TRBV11-2; j_gene: TRBJ2-1; CDR3aa: CASSLDRGSWQFF; CDR3nt: TGTGCCAGCAGCTTAGATCGGGGATCGTGGCAGTTCTTC
d_gene: TRBD1; abundance: -; v_gene: TRBV19; j_gene: TRBJ1-5; CDR3aa: CASSLSGTGDQPQHF; CDR3nt: TGTGCCAGTAGCCTCTCGGGGACAGGGGATCAGCCCCAGCATTTT
d_gene: -; abundance: -; v_gene: TRBV5-1; j_gene: TRBJ2-1; CDR3aa: CASSLGPNNEQFF; CDR3nt: TGCGCCAGCAGCTTGGGTCCCAACAATGAGCAGTTCTTC
d_gene: -; abundance: -; v_gene: TRBV5-4; j_gene: TRBJ1-5; CDR3aa: CASSFYPAQGPQHF; CDR3nt: TGTGCCAGCAGCTTCTACCCAGCCCAGGGGCCCCAGCATTTT
d_gene: -; abundance: few; v_gene: TRBV21-1; j_gene: TRBJ1-2; CDR3aa: CASSPRQEVNYGYTF; CDR3nt: TGTGCCAGCAGCCCCCGACAGGAAGTGAACTATGGCTACACCTTC
d_gene: TRBD1; abundance: -; v_gene: TRBV5-1; j_gene: TRBJ2-3; CDR3aa: CASSPLPGQGTDTQYF; CDR3nt: TGCGCCAGCAGCCCGCTCCCGGGACAGGGCACAGATACGCAGTATTTT
d_gene: -; abundance: -; v_gene: TRBV2; j_gene: TRBJ1-3; CDR3aa: CASSEAGGGWDTIYF; CDR3nt: TGTGCCAGCAGTGAAGCCGGCGGGGGTTGGGACACCATATATTTT
d_gene: -; abundance: -; v_gene: TRBV28; j_gene: TRBJ1-1; CDR3aa: CASGASAGTEAFF; CDR3nt: TGTGCCAGCGGGGCCAGCGCAGGGACTGAAGCTTTCTTT
d_gene: TRBD2; abundance: -; v_gene: TRBV3-1/TRBV3-2; j_gene: TRBJ2-6; CDR3aa: CASSPRGAGANVLTF; CDR3nt: TGTGCCAGCAGCCCGCGGGGGGCTGGGGCCAACGTCCTGACTTTC
d_gene: -; abundance: once; v_gene: TRBV12-3/TRBV12-4; j_gene: TRBJ1-1; CDR3aa: CASSLVATEAFF; CDR3nt: TGTGCCAGCAGTTTGGTGGCCACTGAAGCTTTCTTT
d_gene: -; abundance: -; v_gene: TRBV6-5; j_gene: TRBJ2-1; CDR3aa: CASSPRLGYNEQFF; CDR3nt: TGTGCCAGCAGCCCCAGACTAGGGTACAATGAGCAGTTCTTC
d_gene: TRBD1; abundance: once; v_gene: TRBV5-1; j_gene: TRBJ1-2; CDR3aa: CASSAGTGNMDYGYTF; CDR3nt: TGCGCCAGCAGCGCCGGGACAGGGAATATGGACTATGGCTACACCTTC
d_gene: TRBD2; abundance: -; v_gene: TRBV5-6; j_gene: TRBJ2-5; CDR3aa: CASSVAGVETQYF; CDR3nt: TGTGCCAGCAGTGTAGCGGGAGTAGAGACCCAGTACTTC
d_gene: -; abundance: -; v_gene: TRBV24-1; j_gene: TRBJ2-5; CDR3aa: CATSDISPQGETQYF; CDR3nt: TGTGCCACCAGTGACATATCCCCGCAGGGAGAGACCCAGTACTTC
d_gene: TRBD1; abundance: -; v_gene: TRBV28; j_gene: TRBJ1-2; CDR3aa: CASTLGQKNYGYTF; CDR3nt: TGTGCCAGCACCCTGGGACAGAAAAACTATGGCTACACCTTC
d_gene: -; abundance: -; v_gene: TRBV29-1; j_gene: TRBJ1-2; CDR3aa: CSLSSYGYTF; CDR3nt: TGCAGCCTGAGCTCCTATGGCTACACCTTC
d_gene: -; abundance: -; v_gene: TRBV27; j_gene: TRBJ1-6; CDR3aa: CASTPSGGAPLHF; CDR3nt: TGTGCCAGCACGCCTTCCGGGGGGGCACCCCTCCACTTT
d_gene: -; abundance: -; v_gene: TRBV7-9; j_gene: TRBJ1-2; CDR3aa: CASSIEATGGGYTF; CDR3nt: TGTGCCAGCAGCATAGAGGCAACGGGGGGTGGCTACACCTTC
d_gene: -; abundance: -; v_gene: TRBV28; j_gene: TRBJ2-7; CDR3aa: CASSLSFTYEQYF; CDR3nt: TGTGCCAGCAGTTTAAGCTTTACCTACGAGCAGTACTTC
d_gene: -; abundance: once; v_gene: TRBV25-1; j_gene: TRBJ1-2; CDR3aa: CASSEWRSATNYGYTF; CDR3nt: TGTGCCAGCAGTGAATGGCGGTCGGCTACTAACTATGGCTACACCTTC
d_gene: -; abundance: -; v_gene: TRBV12-3/TRBV12-4; j_gene: TRBJ1-1; CDR3aa: CASSSFTEAFF; CDR3nt: TGTGCCAGCAGTTCCTTCACTGAAGCTTTCTTT
d_gene: TRBD2; abundance: -; v_gene: TRBV3-1/TRBV3-2; j_gene: TRBJ2-4; CDR3aa: CASSQDGASGSKNIQYF; CDR3nt: TGTGCCAGCAGCCAAGATGGCGCTAGCGGGTCCAAAAACATTCAGTACTTC
d_gene: TRBD2; abundance: -; v_gene: TRBV5-6; j_gene: TRBJ2-1; CDR3aa: CASTPGPAGDYNEQFF; CDR3nt: TGTGCCAGCACCCCAGGGCCAGCGGGGGATTACAATGAGCAGTTCTTC
d_gene: TRBD2; abundance: -; v_gene: TRBV27; j_gene: TRBJ2-1; CDR3aa: CASSLRAPGGGEQFF; CDR3nt: TGTGCCAGCAGTTTGCGGGCTCCGGGGGGGGGTGAGCAGTTCTTC
d_gene: -; abundance: -; v_gene: TRBV5-4; j_gene: TRBJ2-1; CDR3aa: CASSWERQAYNEQFF; CDR3nt: TGTGCCAGCAGCTGGGAGAGACAAGCCTACAATGAGCAGTTCTTC
d_gene: -; abundance: -; v_gene: TRBV12-3/TRBV12-4; j_gene: TRBJ1-1; CDR3aa: CASSLEETEAFF; CDR3nt: TGTGCCAGCAGTTTAGAGGAGACTGAAGCTTTCTTT
d_gene: -; abundance: -; v_gene: TRBV5-1; j_gene: TRBJ1-6; CDR3aa: CASSLEQGNSPLHF; CDR3nt: TGCGCCAGCAGCTTGGAACAGGGAAATTCACCCCTCCACTTT
d_gene: TRBD2; abundance: -; v_gene: TRBV29-1; j_gene: TRBJ2-1; CDR3aa: CSVRGGGRSNEQFF; CDR3nt: TGCAGCGTTAGGGGTGGCGGGAGAAGCAATGAGCAGTTCTTC
d_gene: TRBD2; abundance: -; v_gene: TRBV24-1; j_gene: TRBJ2-1; CDR3aa: CATSDPTSGRHSSYNEQFF; CDR3nt: TGTGCCACCAGTGATCCGACTAGCGGGAGGCATAGCTCCTACAATGAGCAGTTCTTC
d_gene: -; abundance: few; v_gene: TRBV7-2; j_gene: TRBJ1-1; CDR3aa: CASSFPQGLNTEAFF; CDR3nt: TGTGCCAGCAGCTTTCCCCAGGGGCTTAACACTGAAGCTTTCTTT
d_gene: -; abundance: few; v_gene: TRBV19; j_gene: TRBJ2-1; CDR3aa: CASTSTAALGRNEQFF; CDR3nt: TGTGCCAGTACCTCAACGGCGGCTTTGGGTCGCAATGAGCAGTTCTTC
d_gene: TRBD2; abundance: -; v_gene: TRBV6-5; j_gene: TRBJ2-1; CDR3aa: CASGGRLSSYNEQFF; CDR3nt: TGTGCCAGCGGCGGGAGGCTCAGCTCCTACAATGAGCAGTTCTTC